Listed below are T cell receptor beta chains from one sample, sequenced in a study of CD8 T cells in ankylosing spondylitis. TCRdb called the 5' RACE reads again in MiXCR, with one record for every CDR3 protein. The sample shows hundreds of thousands of distinct CDR3 sequences, more than 9.5% of them seen only once. The sample was blood, either unsorted or a sorted T cell fraction (not recorded which). The receptors here all came from a male donor with ankylosing spondylitis. The CDR3 runs from the conserved cysteine through the conserved F or W. D genes are given only for firm matches. Clone size is given for some rows only: seen once, a few or many times, or a class if the clone is expanded.

size: -; J: TRBJ2-5; V: TRBV6-5; D: TRBD1; CDR3: CASSYPGTGKETQYF; DNA: TGTGCCAGCAGTTACCCCGGGACAGGGAAAGAGACCCAGTACTTC
size: -; J: TRBJ2-3; V: TRBV24-1; D: TRBD1; CDR3: CATRGDRTDTQYF; DNA: TGTGCCACCAGAGGGGACAGGACAGATACGCAGTATTTT
size: few; J: TRBJ2-1; V: TRBV7-6; D: -; CDR3: CASSVVDGHEQFF; DNA: TGTGCCAGCAGCGTAGTAGACGGCCATGAGCAGTTCTTC
size: few; J: TRBJ1-4; V: TRBV30; D: -; CDR3: CAWSGDLPGEKLFF; DNA: TGTGCCTGGAGCGGGGATCTACCAGGTGAAAAACTGTTTTTT
size: few; J: TRBJ2-1; V: TRBV7-2; D: -; CDR3: CASSHGYEQFF; DNA: TGTGCCAGCAGTCACGGTTATGAGCAGTTCTTC
size: few; J: TRBJ2-1; V: TRBV20-1; D: TRBD2; CDR3: CSARDGDRLADYNEQFF; DNA: TGCAGTGCTAGAGATGGGGACCGACTAGCGGATTACAATGAGCAGTTCTTC
size: many; J: TRBJ2-1; V: TRBV5-1; D: -; CDR3: CASSLERYNEQFF; DNA: TGCGCCAGCAGCTTGGAACGCTACAATGAGCAGTTCTTC
size: few; J: TRBJ2-7; V: TRBV12-3/TRBV12-4; D: TRBD1; CDR3: CASRERDREGYEQYF; DNA: TGTGCCAGCAGGGAAAGGGACAGGGAAGGCTACGAGCAGTACTTC
size: few; J: TRBJ2-3; V: TRBV7-2; D: TRBD1; CDR3: CASSFTQGGSDTQYF; DNA: TGTGCCAGCAGCTTTACTCAAGGGGGCTCCGATACGCAGTATTTT
size: -; J: TRBJ1-2; V: TRBV10-3; D: -; CDR3: CAITDSTNGYTF; DNA: TGTGCCATCACTGACAGTACCAATGGCTACACCTTC
size: few; J: TRBJ2-5; V: TRBV4-2; D: -; CDR3: CASSQAFGETQYF; DNA: TGTGCCAGCAGCCAAGCCTTCGGAGAGACCCAGTACTTC
size: -; J: TRBJ1-5; V: TRBV7-9; D: -; CDR3: CASSSGVTGSNQPQHF; DNA: TGTGCCAGCAGCTCGGGGGTCACAGGGAGCAATCAGCCCCAGCATTTT
size: -; J: TRBJ1-2; V: TRBV6-5; D: -; CDR3: CASIDYEKLNGYTF; DNA: TGTGCCAGCATTGACTACGAAAAACTGAATGGCTACACCTTC
size: many; J: TRBJ1-1; V: TRBV7-2; D: -; CDR3: CASTPGGARAHTEAFF; DNA: TGTGCCAGCACCCCTGGGGGGGCGAGGGCCCACACTGAAGCTTTCTTT
size: few; J: TRBJ2-3; V: TRBV7-9; D: TRBD1; CDR3: CASSSDRGSTDTQYF; DNA: TGTGCCAGCAGCTCCGACAGGGGATCAACAGATACGCAGTATTTT
size: -; J: TRBJ1-4; V: TRBV20-1; D: TRBD1; CDR3: CSAQRPDRGNEKLFF; DNA: TGCAGTGCCCAACGACCGGACAGGGGAAATGAAAAACTGTTTTTT
size: many; J: TRBJ2-7; V: TRBV5-1; D: -; CDR3: CASSSGRSYEQYF; DNA: TGCGCCAGCAGCTCCGGCCGCTCCTACGAGCAGTACTTC
size: -; J: TRBJ2-5; V: TRBV29-1; D: TRBD1; CDR3: CSVGQGRETQYF; DNA: TGCAGCGTTGGACAGGGAAGAGAGACCCAGTACTTC
size: many; J: TRBJ2-7; V: TRBV7-2; D: -; CDR3: CASSLAGVAGYEQYF; DNA: TGTGCCAGCAGCTTAGCAGGGGTAGCTGGGTACGAGCAGTACTTC
size: many; J: TRBJ2-1; V: TRBV5-1; D: -; CDR3: CASSSTPQGSSYNEQFF; DNA: TGCGCCAGCAGCTCGACCCCCCAGGGAAGCTCCTACAATGAGCAGTTCTTC
size: few; J: TRBJ2-5; V: TRBV6-2/TRBV6-3; D: -; CDR3: CASTGFLVETQYF; DNA: TGTGCCAGCACAGGGTTTTTGGTAGAGACCCAGTACTTC
size: -; J: TRBJ2-3; V: TRBV18; D: TRBD2; CDR3: CASSPLSLAGVGADTQYF; DNA: TGTGCCAGCTCACCACTTTCCTTAGCGGGAGTGGGAGCAGATACGCAGTATTTT
size: -; J: TRBJ2-5; V: TRBV24-1; D: -; CDR3: CATSDPLAGALQETQYF; DNA: TGTGCCACCAGTGATCCGCTGGCAGGGGCCCTTCAAGAGACCCAGTACTTC
size: few; J: TRBJ1-5; V: TRBV29-1; D: TRBD1; CDR3: CSVTDRGGQPQHF; DNA: TGCAGCGTCACTGACAGGGGAGGTCAGCCCCAGCATTTT
size: few; J: TRBJ1-1; V: TRBV7-9; D: TRBD1; CDR3: CASSFVRGAEAFF; DNA: TGTGCCAGCAGCTTTGTCAGGGGGGCTGAAGCTTTCTTT
size: -; J: TRBJ1-1; V: TRBV3-1; D: -; CDR3: CASSQDTGRTEAFF; DNA: TGTGCCAGCAGCCAGGACACAGGGCGCACTGAAGCTTTCTTT
size: few; J: TRBJ2-1; V: TRBV5-5; D: TRBD2; CDR3: CASSSNSGSSYNEQFF; DNA: TGTGCCAGCAGCTCAAATAGCGGGAGCTCCTACAATGAGCAGTTCTTC
size: -; J: TRBJ2-1; V: TRBV20-1; D: -; CDR3: CARGEGAYNEQFF; DNA: TGCGCCCGGGGGGAGGGGGCCTACAATGAGCAGTTCTTC
size: many; J: TRBJ2-5; V: TRBV11-3; D: -; CDR3: CASSLVAAMATQYF; DNA: TGTGCCAGCAGCTTAGTAGCCGCTATGGCGACCCAGTACTTC
size: few; J: TRBJ1-5; V: TRBV2; D: -; CDR3: CASRAGMVQPQHF; DNA: TGTGCCAGCAGGGCAGGGATGGTTCAGCCCCAGCATTTT
size: few; J: TRBJ2-5; V: TRBV11-3; D: -; CDR3: CASRMGRETQYF; DNA: TGTGCCAGCAGAATGGGGAGAGAGACCCAGTACTTC
size: -; J: TRBJ1-3; V: TRBV5-1; D: -; CDR3: CASSFGNSGNTIYF; DNA: TGCGCCAGCAGCTTCGGGAACTCTGGAAACACCATATATTTT
size: -; J: TRBJ1-5; V: TRBV7-9; D: -; CDR3: CASSVTGGDQPQHF; DNA: TGTGCCAGCAGCGTAACCGGGGGAGATCAGCCCCAGCATTTT